The present entry profiles one T cell receptor beta chain with its context. Other nucleotide sequences in the sample specify the same CDR3. This entry belongs to a study of cytomegalovirus exposure and HLA in healthy donors. Study at large: Roughly 80 million unique TCRs from HLA-typed donors made up an early data release.

The ends were cut back, 2 bases at V and 5 bases at J, with 13 bases in the middle. This CDR3 spans 14 amino acids. Germline assignment: CDR1 SGHRS and CDR2 YFSETQ. Vbeta (60) and Jbeta (13) primers were used in the PCR. Method: immunoSEQ multiplex PCR; TCRdb's copy keeps in-frame clones and lacks some. The sample has roughly 120,000 clones; around 76% are singletons. V usage is TRBV5-1 and J usage is TRBJ2-5, with D tentatively TRBD2 (5 bases). The material sequenced was PBMCs. This TCR was sampled from a woman in her sixties in good health and CMV-seropositive. Written as DNA, the CDR3 is TGCGCCAGCAGCTTTGGCCGGGGAACGGAGACCCAGTACTTC. The encoded protein is CASSFGRGTETQYF.